This T cell receptor beta chain is drawn from a study of T cells in Graves' hyperthyroidism and ophthalmopathy. Study-wide results and limits: Blood shared most expanded thyroid clonotypes above 0.001.

Note on this clonotype: Its cognate antigen is unknown. The junction differs from germline at one of its ends, possibly a read error.

This CDR3 contains 13 residues. Germline lookup yields CDR1 LNHNV and CDR2 YYDKDF (reference sequence). TCR beta CDR3 regions were amplified from RNA. First-round RT-PCR of the TCR CDR3 relied on the HTBI primer set. TCRdb re-analysed the multiplex PCR reads in MiXCR, keeping a single row per CDR3 protein. The repertoire holds about 560,000 distinct CDR3 sequences, roughly 46% seen once, with 8.2% in the top ten. Source material: peripheral blood or thyroid tissue (not recorded which). This clonotype was sampled from a woman aged 18-35 years with Graves' hyperthyroidism. This chain connects TRBV15 to TRBJ2-6; 8 bases fit TRBD1. The CDR3 loop is CATSLQGGNVLTF. CDR3 bases: TGTGCCACCAGTTTACAGGGGGGCAACGTCCTGACTTTC.